This T cell receptor (beta chain) was observed in a study of blood T cell repertoires in COVID-19. Overall study: Nucleic acid was either cDNA or gDNA, and it came from T cells, B-cell-depleted T cells, or PBMCs.

Original analysis: The authors estimated nucleated cell counts from reference gene primer amplification. Using immunoSEQ multiplex PCR, the repertoire was profiled, and TCRdb retains in-frame clones only, with some absent. V and J calls and clone size are those listed in that table; D and trimming were worked out from the DNA. The top ten hold about 3% of the sample, which has over 400,000 clones, approximately 85% seen once. Trimming removed 3 bases from V and 7 bases from J; junction bases left unmatched: 3. Germline values: CDR1 PRHDT, CDR2 FYEKMQ (reference sequence). The CDR3 length is 12 residues.

The TCR was taken from a human donor in a cohort sampled during active COVID-19. Sequencing used peripheral blood. The chain recombines TRBV13 with TRBJ2-7; 7 bases line up with TRBD2. CDR3 residues: CASSFLREEQYF. The CDR3 bases are TGTGCCAGCAGCTTCTTGCGGGAGGAGCAGTACTTC.